Detailed here is one T cell receptor beta chain. The sample comes from a study of blood T cell repertoires in COVID-19. Trimming at V came to 4 bases and at J to 6 bases, leaving 10 bases not matched to a gene. CDR1 is LNHNV and CDR2 is YYDKDF in the germline V gene (reference sequence). The CDR3 contains 16 residues. Libraries were prepared by immunoSEQ multiplex PCR; TCRdb keeps only in-frame clonotypes and omits some of them. The table lists about 260,000 clones, roughly 84% of them singletons. The chain has TRBV15 and TRBJ2-2; TRBD1 aligns across 8 bases. What was sequenced was peripheral blood. The origin of this receptor is a woman aged 40 to 50 who had recovered from COVID-19. The CDR3 loop reads CATSTRQGNFPGELFF. CDR3 coding DNA: TGTGCCACCAGCACTCGACAGGGGAATTTCCCCGGGGAGCTGTTTTTT.